These 2 T cell receptor beta chains came from one sample sequenced in a study of T-cell reconstitution after alpha-beta-depleted transplantation in children. For TCRbeta, the library was prepared with unique molecular identifiers. TCRdb fed the PCR reads into MiXCR, producing one record per CDR3 protein. The repertoire holds 500,000 or so distinct CDR3 sequences, 30% to 35% seen once, with 2% to 2.5% in the top ten. This specimen was PBMCs from the stem cell graft donor, taken from the stem cell graft. The receptors were sampled from a human donor who donated a stem cell graft to a child with aplastic anemia.

This clonotype was picked up a small number of times. The V gene is TRBV29-1, the J gene TRBJ2-7; D gene uncertain. The CDR3 runs 12 residues. Germline CDR1 and CDR2: SQVTM and ANQGSEA. V shed 4 bases and J shed 1 base, with 8 bases lying between them. CDR3 sequence reads: CSVAEGSYEQYF. CDR3 in DNA: TGCAGCGTTGCGGAAGGATCCTACGAGCAGTACTTC.

There are many counts of this clonotype. The chain is built from TRBV11-2 and TRBJ1-4; D gene uncertain. CDR3 length: 14 residues. The germline gives CDR1 SGHAT, CDR2 FQNNGV. The germline V and J ends were trimmed by 1 base and 4 bases, with 7 bases remaining between them. Here the CDR3 DNA reads TGTGCCAGCAGCTTAGGGGGTAGTAATGAAAAACTGTTTTTT. Encoded protein: CASSLGGSNEKLFF.